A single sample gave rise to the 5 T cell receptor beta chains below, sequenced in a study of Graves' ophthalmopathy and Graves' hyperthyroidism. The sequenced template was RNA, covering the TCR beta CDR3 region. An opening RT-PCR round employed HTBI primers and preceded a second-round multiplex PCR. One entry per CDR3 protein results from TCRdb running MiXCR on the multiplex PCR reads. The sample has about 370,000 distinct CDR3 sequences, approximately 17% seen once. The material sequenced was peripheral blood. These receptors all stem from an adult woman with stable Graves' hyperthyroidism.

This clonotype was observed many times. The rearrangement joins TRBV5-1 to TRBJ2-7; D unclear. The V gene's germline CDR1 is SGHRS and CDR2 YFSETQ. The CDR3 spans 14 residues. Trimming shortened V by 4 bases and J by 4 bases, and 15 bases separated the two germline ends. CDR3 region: CASSASNWPYEQYF. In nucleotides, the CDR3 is TGCGCCAGCAGCGCAAGTAATTGGCCATACGAGCAGTACTTC.

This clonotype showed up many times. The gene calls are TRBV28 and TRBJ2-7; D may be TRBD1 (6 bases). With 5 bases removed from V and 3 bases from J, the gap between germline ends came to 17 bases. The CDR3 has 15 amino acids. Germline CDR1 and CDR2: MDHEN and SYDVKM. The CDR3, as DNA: TGTGCCAGCAGTCGTCACAGGGCCGGGGACTACGAGCAGTACTTC. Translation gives CASSRHRAGDYEQYF. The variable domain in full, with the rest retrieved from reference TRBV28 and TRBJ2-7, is DVKVTQSSRYLVKRTGEKVFLECVQDMDHENMFWYRQDPGLGLRLIYFSYDVKMKEKGDIPEGYSVSREKKERFSLILESASTNQTSMYLCASSRHRAGDYEQYFGPGTRLTVT.

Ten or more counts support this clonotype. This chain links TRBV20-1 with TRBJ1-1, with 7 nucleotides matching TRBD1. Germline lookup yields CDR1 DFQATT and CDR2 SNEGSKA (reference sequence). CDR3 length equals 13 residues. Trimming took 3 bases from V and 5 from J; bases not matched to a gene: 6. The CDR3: CSARGQSFTEAFF. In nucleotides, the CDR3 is TGCAGTGCTAGGGGACAGTCTTTTACTGAAGCTTTCTTT.

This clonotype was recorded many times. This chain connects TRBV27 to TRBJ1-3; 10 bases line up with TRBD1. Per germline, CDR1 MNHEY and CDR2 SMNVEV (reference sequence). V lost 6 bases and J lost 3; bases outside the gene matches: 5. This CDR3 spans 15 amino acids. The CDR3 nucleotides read TGTGCCAGCAGCTTGGGACAGGGGAATGGAAACACCATATATTTT. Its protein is CASSLGQGNGNTIYF.

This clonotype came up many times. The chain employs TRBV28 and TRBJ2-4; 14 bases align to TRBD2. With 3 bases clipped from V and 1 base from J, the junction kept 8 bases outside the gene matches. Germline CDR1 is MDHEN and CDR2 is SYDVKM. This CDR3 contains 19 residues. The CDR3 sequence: CASSLWGLAGASAKNIQYF. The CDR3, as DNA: TGTGCCAGCAGTTTGTGGGGACTAGCGGGAGCTTCGGCCAAAAACATTCAGTACTTC.